This record looks at one T cell receptor beta chain sequence and its context. This sample is part of a study of blood T cell repertoires in COVID-19. The CDR3 has 17 amino acids. The germline V gene encodes CDR1 SGHNT and CDR2 YYREEE (reference sequence). V was trimmed by 2 bases and J by 0 bases, leaving 17 bases between them. Cohort assignment relied on participant-reported clinical history. The assay was immunoSEQ multiplex PCR, and TCRdb's table has in-frame clones only and misses some. The data contain around 270,000 clones, around nine tenths of them seen just once; the ten biggest clones take up around 3.1%.

This TCR was sampled from a middle-aged woman who had been exposed to COVID-19. The sample comprised PBMCs or T cells enriched from blood (not recorded which). This chain joins TRBV5-4 and TRBJ1-1; D is uncertain. The CDR3 coding sequence is TGTGCCAGCAGCTTCCAGGCCGCCAACTTCATGAACACTGAAGCTTTCTTT. Translated, it gives CASSFQAANFMNTEAFF.